In its sample, the clone carrying this T cell receptor beta chain was seen many times. Its antigen is currently unknown. This sample is drawn from a study of post-analysis software for immune sequencing data. In the study overall: Included courses were relapsing-remitting and secondary progressive multiple sclerosis; progressive-relapsing multiple sclerosis was also included. Points from the study as a whole: Samples made in the same batch grouped tightly together by F measure. Patients with multiple sclerosis recorded significantly lower normalized Chao1 diversity than controls, the study found. The five TRBV segments detected at higher frequency in patients than in controls included TRBV5-6, TRBV5-1 and TRBV20-1.

The CDR3 loop spans 15 amino acids. Germline lookup yields CDR1 SGHRS and CDR2 YFSETQ. V dropped 4 bases and J dropped 5 bases, with 18 bases sitting between them. cDNA libraries of TCR beta carried unique molecular identifiers. A population of about 0.85 to 11 million T cells gave rise to roughly 500,000 cDNA molecules. In TCRdb, the PCR reads were re-called with MiXCR into one record per CDR3 protein. This sample has roughly 540,000 distinct CDR3 sequences; around 31% occur once, and the top ten carry approximately 6%. The V gene is TRBV5-1, the J gene TRBJ2-5, with D perhaps matching TRBD1 or TRBD2 (7 bases each). The sequencing input was blood. This TCR derives from a girl under 18 with multiple sclerosis. CDR3 coding DNA: TGCGCCAGCAGCCCTCGACAGGGAGGGGTTGAGACCCAGTACTTC. This encodes CASSPRQGGVETQYF.